The source of this T cell receptor (beta chain) is a study of beta chain bispecific antibodies for T cell cancers. Background on the study: Surviving healthy donor T cells from leukemia-line and bispecific antibody cocultures were TRBV-sequenced for family depletion. The leukemia lines expressed TRBV12-3 (Jurkat) and TRBV5-5 (HPB-ALL).

This clonotype showed up many times. No antigen is known for it. Germline and junction disagree at one end, which may indicate a read error. CDR1 is MNHNS, CDR2 SASEGT, per germline. The CDR3 is made up of 14 amino acids. Study outcomes and limitations: In these mixed samples, most targeted TRBV reads derived from the leukemia cell line.

Libraries carried unique molecular identifiers used for clonotype counts. One entry per CDR3 protein, called by TCRdb with MiXCR from the 5' RACE reads. The sample gives about 17,000 distinct CDR3 sequences, around 2.1% of which show up once; about 7.1% is in the top ten. Either OKT3 anti-CD3 antibody or CD3/CD28 beads expanded T cells from blood mononuclear cells over roughly three days. The chain couples TRBV6-1 to TRBJ2-7, with D unresolved. The sample comprised healthy donor T cells cultured with leukemia cells. The sequence came from a human donor in good health. Some clones in this sample may be carry-over from other donors' samples. CDR3 DNA: TGTGCCAGCAGTGACGCCCCGTCGGGCCAGGCCCGTCTCTTC. Its translation: CASSDAPSGQARLF.